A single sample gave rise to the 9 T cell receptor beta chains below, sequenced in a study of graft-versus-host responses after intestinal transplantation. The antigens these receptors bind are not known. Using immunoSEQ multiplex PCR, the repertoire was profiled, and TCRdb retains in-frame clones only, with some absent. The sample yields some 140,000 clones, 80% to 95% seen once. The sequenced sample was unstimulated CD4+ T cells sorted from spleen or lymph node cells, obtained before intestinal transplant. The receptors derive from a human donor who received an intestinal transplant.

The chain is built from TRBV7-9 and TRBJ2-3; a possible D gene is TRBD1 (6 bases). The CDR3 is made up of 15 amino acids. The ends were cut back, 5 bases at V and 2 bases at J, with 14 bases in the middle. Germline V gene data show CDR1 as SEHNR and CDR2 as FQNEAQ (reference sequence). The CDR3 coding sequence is TGTGCCAGCAGCCAAAGTGGGGGCCCCACAGATACGCAGTATTTT. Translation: CASSQSGGPTDTQYF.

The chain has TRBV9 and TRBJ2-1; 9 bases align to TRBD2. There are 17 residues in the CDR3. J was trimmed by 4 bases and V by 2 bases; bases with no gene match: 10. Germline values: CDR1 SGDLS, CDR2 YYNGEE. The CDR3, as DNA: TGTGCCAGCAGCGTCCTCATAACTAGCGGGTCGTACAATGAGCAGTTCTTC. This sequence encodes CASSVLITSGSYNEQFF.

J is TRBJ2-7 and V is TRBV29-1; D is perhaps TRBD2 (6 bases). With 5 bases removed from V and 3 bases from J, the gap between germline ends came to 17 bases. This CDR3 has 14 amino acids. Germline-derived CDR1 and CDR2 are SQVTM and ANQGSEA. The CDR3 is CSVYHGGGGYEQYF. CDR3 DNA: TGCAGCGTTTACCACGGGGGTGGTGGCTACGAGCAGTACTTC.

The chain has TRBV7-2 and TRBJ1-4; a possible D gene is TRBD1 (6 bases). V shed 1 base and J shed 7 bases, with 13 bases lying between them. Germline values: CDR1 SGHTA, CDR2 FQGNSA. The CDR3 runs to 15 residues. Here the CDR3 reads CASSLVGGNAEKLFF. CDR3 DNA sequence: TGTGCCAGCAGCTTAGTGGGGGGCAATGCTGAAAAACTGTTTTTT.

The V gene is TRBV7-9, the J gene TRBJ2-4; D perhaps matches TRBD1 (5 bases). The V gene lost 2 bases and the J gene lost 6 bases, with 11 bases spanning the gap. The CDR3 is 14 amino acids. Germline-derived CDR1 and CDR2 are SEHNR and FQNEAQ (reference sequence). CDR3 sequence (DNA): TGTGCCAGCAGCTTACAGGGTTTCAGAAACATTCAGTACTTC. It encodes CASSLQGFRNIQYF.

CDR3: CARPPLQGRNTIYF. The DNA for the CDR3 is TGTGCCAGACCCCCGTTACAGGGAAGAAACACCATATATTTT. The chain has TRBV19 and TRBJ1-3, with D maybe TRBD1 (6 bases). Germline loops: CDR1 LNHDA, CDR2 SQIVND (reference sequence). This CDR3 contains 14 residues. Trimming stripped 9 bases from V and 5 bases from J, with 17 bases between. Using reference TRBV19 and TRBJ1-3 for the parts outside the CDR3, the full variable domain is DGGITQSPKYLFRKEGQNVTLSCEQNLNHDAMYWYRQDPGQGLRLIYYSQIVNDFQKGDIAEGYSVSREKKESFPLTVTSAQKNPTAFYLCARPPLQGRNTIYFGEGSWLTVV.

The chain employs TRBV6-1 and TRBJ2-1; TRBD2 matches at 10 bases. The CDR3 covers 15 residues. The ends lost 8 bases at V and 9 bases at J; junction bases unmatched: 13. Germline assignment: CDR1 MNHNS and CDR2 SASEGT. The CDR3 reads CASSGLAATYGEQFF. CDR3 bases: TGTGCCAGCTCCGGACTAGCGGCTACCTACGGTGAGCAGTTCTTC.

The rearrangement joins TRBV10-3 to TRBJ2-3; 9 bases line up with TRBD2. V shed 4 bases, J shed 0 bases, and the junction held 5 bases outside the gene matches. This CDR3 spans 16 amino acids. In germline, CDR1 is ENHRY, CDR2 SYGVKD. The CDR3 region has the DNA TGTGCCATCAGTGGGGGTAGCGGGAGAAGCACAGATACGCAGTATTTT. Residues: CAISGGSGRSTDTQYF.

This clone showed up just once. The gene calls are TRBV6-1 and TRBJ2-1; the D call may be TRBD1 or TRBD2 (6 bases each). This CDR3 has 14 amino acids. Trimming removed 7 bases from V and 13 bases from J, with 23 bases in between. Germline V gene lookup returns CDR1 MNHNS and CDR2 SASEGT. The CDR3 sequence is CASNRGATVEQQFF. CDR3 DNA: TGTGCCAGCAATAGGGGGGCAACGGTGGAACAACAGTTCTTC.